A single sample is the source of the 15 T cell receptor beta chains below, sequenced in a study of monozygotic twins with inflammatory bowel disease. TCRdb reworked the 5' RACE reads into one entry per CDR3 protein, no DNA. The sample totals approximately 120,000 distinct CDR3 sequences. The sequenced material came from blood. All receptors derive from a human donor with ulcerative colitis or Crohn's disease, or a healthy co-twin of an affected twin (not recorded which).

V is TRBV20-1 and J is TRBJ2-6; with no DNA, the TCRdb D assignment of TRBD2 cannot be verified. Germline V gene lookup returns CDR1 DFQATT and CDR2 SNEGSKA (reference sequence). The CDR3 totals 16 residues. The chain's CDR3 is CSATSRAISGANVLTF.

This chain connects TRBV4-3 to TRBJ1-2; TCRdb selects TRBD1, and the lack of DNA leaves this call unchecked. Germline V gene data show CDR1 as LGHNA and CDR2 as YSLEER. CDR3 length: 14 amino acids. This chain's CDR3 is CASSHLGQGSGYTF.

V gene TRBV7-8 combines with J gene TRBJ2-1; TCRdb's D gene call, TRBD1, goes unchecked for lack of DNA. The CDR3 is 16 amino acids. Germline CDR1 reads SGHVS; CDR2 reads FQNEAQ. CDR3 loop: CASSYSGGPVDNEQFF.

The V call is TRBV11-1, the J call TRBJ2-7; the D call from TCRdb, TRBD1, cannot be confirmed without DNA. Germline V gene lookup returns CDR1 SGHAT and CDR2 FQDESV (reference sequence). This CDR3 has 14 residues. CDR3 protein: CASSWRDRNYEQYF.

This sequence joins TRBV6-1 and TRBJ2-1; the TRBD1 assignment by TCRdb is unverifiable without DNA. In germline, CDR1 is MNHNS, CDR2 SASEGT. The CDR3 loop spans 15 amino acids. The CDR3 is CASSEATGNWNEQFF.

V is TRBV5-1 and J is TRBJ1-5. CDR3 length: 15 amino acids. Germline assignment: CDR1 SGHRS and CDR2 YFSETQ. The CDR3 here is CAGATGRGRYQPQHF.

The J gene is TRBJ1-2, the V gene TRBV5-4; the D call from TCRdb, TRBD1, cannot be confirmed without DNA. Germline CDR1 is SGHNT and CDR2 is YYREEE (reference sequence). The CDR3 extends over 18 amino acids. The chain's CDR3 is CASSLVGGEAGLYYGYTF.

The chain uses TRBV5-4 and TRBJ2-2; TCRdb's D gene call, TRBD1, goes unchecked for lack of DNA. The CDR3 loop spans 14 amino acids. Germline lookup yields CDR1 SGHNT and CDR2 YYREEE (reference sequence). CDR3 loop: CAISVQGALGELFF.

The J gene is TRBJ1-2, the V gene TRBV29-1; TCRdb returns TRBD1, unconfirmable since there is no DNA. The length of the CDR3 is 12 residues. Per germline, CDR1 SQVTM and CDR2 ANQGSEA. CDR3 in amino acids: CSVARGDYGYTF.

This chain joins TRBV19 and TRBJ2-3. The length of the CDR3 is 11 residues. CDR1 is LNHDA and CDR2 is SQIVND in the germline V gene (reference sequence). CDR3 region: CATSYTDTQYF.

V gene TRBV7-2 combines with J gene TRBJ2-7; the D call of TRBD2 rests on TCRdb alone, since no DNA is present to check it. The CDR3 has 20 residues. From germline, CDR1 is SGHTA and CDR2 FQGNSA. CDR3 protein: CASSLPGLAGVSSFSYEQYF.

The CDR3 protein is CAISESLYRGPSGGETQYF. The chain employs TRBV10-3 and TRBJ2-5; lacking DNA, the TRBD2 call made by TCRdb goes unchecked. CDR3 length equals 19 residues. Germline loops: CDR1 ENHRY, CDR2 SYGVKD.

The rearrangement links TRBV11-2 to TRBJ2-1; TCRdb lists TRBD2, though no DNA is available to test this call. This CDR3 contains 16 residues. Germline lookup yields CDR1 SGHAT and CDR2 FQNNGV. CDR3 loop: CASTIGRGTSYNEQFF.

The chain carries TRBV30 and TRBJ2-7; the D call of TRBD2 rests on TCRdb alone, since no DNA is present to check it. The germline V gene encodes CDR1 GTSNPN and CDR2 SVGIG (reference sequence). This CDR3 comprises 17 residues. CDR3 sequence: CACSKPGLSDVSYEQYF. Using reference TRBV30 and TRBJ2-7 for the parts outside the CDR3, the full variable domain is SQTIHQWPATLVQPVGSPLSLECTVEGTSNPNLYWYRQAAGRGLQLLFYSVGIGQISSEVPQNLSASRPQDRQFILSSKKLLLSDSGFYLCACSKPGLSDVSYEQYFGPGTRLTVT.

The chain employs TRBV5-1 and TRBJ1-1; TCRdb's D call of TRBD1 is untestable without DNA. The CDR3 covers 13 residues. CDR1 and CDR2 (germline): SGHRS, YFSETQ. The CDR3 is CASSNQGDTEAFF.